The 4 T cell receptor beta chains below were found in one sample sequenced in a study of blood T cells in healthy people across ages. The use of a sample-barcoded 5' primer and a J-beta primer mix characterized a second PCR of roughly 6 to 11 cycles. MiXCR, run by TCRdb on the 5' RACE reads, gives a single entry per CDR3 protein. The sample contains approximately 360,000 distinct CDR3 sequences, roughly half of which appear only once. Sequencing was performed on blood. All receptors derive from a man aged 55 to 69 in good health.

The chain links TRBV7-9 to TRBJ1-1, with D perhaps TRBD1 (6 bases). This CDR3 comprises 14 residues. CDR1 and CDR2 (germline): SEHNR, FQNEAQ (reference sequence). V was shortened by 3 bases and J by 8 bases, with 16 bases between the two germline ends. As DNA, the CDR3 is TGTGCCAGCAGCTTCAACCGGGACAAGTCAGAAGCTTTCTTT. Amino acids: CASSFNRDKSEAFF.

This clonotype was seen only once. The rearrangement joins TRBV20-1 to TRBJ2-1, with 8 nucleotides matching TRBD1. The V and J ends lost 0 bases and 12 bases, in that order; junction bases with no gene match: 4. Germline CDR1 reads DFQATT; CDR2 reads SNEGSKA (reference sequence). This CDR3 comprises 12 residues. In nucleotides, the CDR3 is TGCAGTGCTAGAGACCCAGACAGGGGGCAGTTCTTC. Protein sequence: CSARDPDRGQFF.

The V gene is TRBV20-1, the J gene TRBJ1-2; 9 bases agree with TRBD1. J lost 2 bases, V lost 5 bases, and 3 bases had no gene match. Germline assignment: CDR1 DFQATT and CDR2 SNEGSKA (reference sequence). This CDR3 is 13 amino acids long. The CDR3 sequence: CSAFTGGNYGYTF. The CDR3 nucleotides read TGCAGTGCTTTTACAGGGGGCAACTATGGCTACACCTTC.

The chain uses TRBV6-5 and TRBJ2-5; D may match TRBD1 or TRBD2 (5 bases each). With 2 bases removed from V and 5 bases from J, the gap between germline ends came to 12 bases. CDR3 length: 14 residues. Germline loops: CDR1 MNHEY, CDR2 SVGAGI. The CDR3 bases are TGTGCCAGCAGTTACGCTGGGGGAGTGGAGACCCAGTACTTC. Its protein is CASSYAGGVETQYF.